Below, 7 T cell receptor beta chains from the same sample are listed, as sequenced in a study of T-cell reconstitution after alpha-beta-depleted transplantation in children. As it was prepared, the TCRbeta library received unique molecular identifiers. A single record per CDR3 protein comes from TCRdb applying MiXCR to the PCR reads. The sample has a few hundred thousand distinct CDR3 sequences, 13% seen once; the top ten hold 2.2%. The material was PBMCs, mostly from graft donor cells, obtained 360 days after TCRalphabeta/CD19-depleted stem cell transplant. These receptors were taken from a male patient younger than 18 who had a stem cell transplant for acute myeloid leukemia, so the T cells may come from the graft donor.

This clonotype occurred a few times. The genes are TRBV20-1 and TRBJ2-5, with D perhaps being TRBD1 or TRBD2 (5 bases each). Germline CDR1 is DFQATT and CDR2 is SNEGSKA (reference sequence). With 5 bases removed from V and 2 bases from J, the gap between germline ends came to 12 bases. The CDR3 contains 13 residues. CDR3 in amino acids: CSARDVGQETQYF. For the CDR3, the DNA is TGCAGTGCTCGGGACGTCGGACAAGAGACCCAGTACTTC.

The chain employs TRBV28 and TRBJ2-7; 10 positions agree with TRBD2. Looked up from germline, CDR1 is MDHEN and CDR2 is SYDVKM. V shed 5 bases and J 3 bases; nucleotides not matched to a gene: 7. This CDR3 has 15 residues. The CDR3 coding sequence is TGTGCCAGCAGTCAGACTAGCGGGCCCTACTACGAGCAGTACTTC. This codes for CASSQTSGPYYEQYF.

The chain recombines TRBV4-3 with TRBJ2-7, with TRBD1 matching 8 bases. The CDR3 length is 12 residues. The J segment lost 6 bases and the V segment lost 4 bases, leaving 2 bases of the junction unmatched. CDR1 is LGHNA, CDR2 YSLEER, per germline. The CDR3: CASSRTGTEQYF. The CDR3 bases are TGCGCCAGCAGCCGGACAGGGACCGAGCAGTACTTC.

This clonotype turned up a few times. This chain uses TRBV20-1 with TRBJ2-2, with D maybe TRBD1 (6 bases). The length of the CDR3 is 13 residues. The germline V gene encodes CDR1 DFQATT and CDR2 SNEGSKA (reference sequence). V was trimmed by 0 bases and J by 6 bases, leaving 8 bases between them. CDR3 loop: CSAREGGAGELFF. The CDR3, as DNA: TGCAGTGCTAGAGAAGGGGGAGCCGGGGAGCTGTTTTTT.

This clonotype was counted a few times. The chain links TRBV30 to TRBJ2-7, with TRBD2 matching 9 bases. Germline trimming cut 5 bases from V and 5 bases from J; bases unmatched to any gene: 10. The CDR3 is made up of 14 amino acids. From germline, CDR1 is GTSNPN and CDR2 SVGIG (reference sequence). The CDR3: CAWDEMREGHEQYF. The DNA of the CDR3 is TGTGCCTGGGACGAGATGCGGGAGGGCCACGAGCAGTACTTC.

CDR3 nucleotides: TGCAGTGCTAGAGACATCCTCTACGAGCAGTACTTC. This gives the protein CSARDILYEQYF. The chain uses TRBV20-1 and TRBJ2-7; D unresolved. Germline V gives CDR1 DFQATT, CDR2 SNEGSKA (reference sequence). V lost 0 bases and J 3 bases, leaving 6 bases between the germline ends. This CDR3 is 12 amino acids long.

The chain recombines TRBV7-8 with TRBJ2-3, with TRBD1 matching 7 bases. The germline V gene has CDR1 SGHVS and CDR2 FQNEAQ. Trimming removed 0 bases from V and 6 bases from J; junction bases left unmatched: 6. CDR3 length: 15 amino acids. CDR3: CASSLATTGKDTQYF. As DNA, the CDR3 is TGTGCCAGCAGCTTAGCGACGACAGGGAAGGATACGCAGTATTTT. The full variable domain, in which reference TRBV7-8 and TRBJ2-3 provide the parts outside the CDR3, is GAGVSQSPRYKVAKRGQDVALRCDPISGHVSLFWYQQALGQGPEFLTYFQNEAQLDKSGLPSDRFFAERPEGSVSTLKIQRTQQEDSAVYLCASSLATTGKDTQYFGPGTRLTVL.